The T cell receptor beta chain described here comes from a study of T cell repertoires in cytomegalovirus infection. Turning to the study itself: CMV epitopes that were recently identified and HLA-C-restricted were used alongside well-studied HLA-B-restricted ones.

From germline, CDR1 is SGHTA and CDR2 FQGNSA. The CDR3 consists of 16 residues. V lost 4 bases and J 7 bases, leaving 17 bases between the germline ends. TCRdb re-called the reads with MiXCR, one entry per CDR3 protein. The sample has 110,000 to 150,000 distinct CDR3 sequences, about 31% seen once. Notes on this clonotype: Its antigen is not known.

This receptor was taken from a human donor in good health (CMV status not recorded). Some clones in this sample may be carry-over from other donors' samples. The starting material was CD8+ T cells from cultured PBMCs, obtained from culture after CMV antigen stimulation. The gene calls are TRBV7-2 and TRBJ1-6, with D possibly matching TRBD1 (6 bases). CDR3 coding DNA: TGTGCCAGCAGCTCCTCCCCGGACAGCGGCAATTCACCCCTCCACTTT. This sequence encodes CASSSSPDSGNSPLHF.